The 22 T cell receptor beta chains below come from one sample, sequenced in a study of cytomegalovirus exposure and HLA in healthy donors. A multiplex PCR was run with 60 Vbeta primers and 13 Jbeta primers. TCRdb's table, derived via immunoSEQ multiplex PCR, lists solely in-frame clones and lacks some. This table holds around 150,000 clones, approximately 79% found once. The sequenced sample consisted of PBMCs. The receptors stem from a woman aged 50 to 60 in good health and CMV-seropositive.

This chain links TRBV28 with TRBJ2-7; D is unresolved. V lost 1 base and J lost 10, with 11 bases in between. Germline-derived CDR1 and CDR2 are MDHEN and SYDVKM. CDR3 size: 12 residues. CDR3 nucleotide sequence: TGTGCCAGCAGTTTATCACAGCCGAAACAGTACTTC. Translating it yields CASSLSQPKQYF.

The rearrangement joins TRBV9 to TRBJ1-1; D is undetermined. The CDR3 spans 14 residues. Trimming stripped 0 bases from V and 5 bases from J, with 11 bases between. Germline V gives CDR1 SGDLS, CDR2 YYNGEE. The CDR3 loop is CASSVGPGGTEAFF. The CDR3 DNA follows: TGTGCCAGCAGCGTAGGACCAGGTGGGACTGAAGCTTTCTTT.

The chain combines TRBV28 with TRBJ1-5; D not resolved. The ends were cut back, 7 bases at V and 1 base at J, with 5 bases in the middle. CDR1 and CDR2 from the germline V gene are MDHEN and SYDVKM. This CDR3 is 12 amino acids long. DNA for the CDR3: TGTGCCAGCACCCAAAGCAATCAGCCCCAGCATTTT. Translated, it gives CASTQSNQPQHF.

The chain joins TRBV6-1 to TRBJ2-7, with D maybe TRBD2 (6 bases). Germline V CDR1 and CDR2: MNHNS, SASEGT. The CDR3 length is 15 residues. The V gene lost 2 bases and the J gene lost 3 bases, with 14 bases spanning the gap. CDR3 nucleotides: TGTGCCAGCAGTGAACGGGGGACTGGAAGCTACGAGCAGTACTTC. This gives the protein CASSERGTGSYEQYF.

The chain recombines TRBV5-4 with TRBJ2-7; 8 bases agree with TRBD2. The junction had 7 bases not matched to a gene; V was cut back by 1 base and J by 4 bases. Per the germline V gene, CDR1 is SGHNT and CDR2 is YYREEE (reference sequence). The CDR3 is made up of 15 amino acids. This CDR3 reads CASSLSGTSSYEQYF. The CDR3 coding sequence is TGTGCCAGCAGCTTGTCCGGGACTAGTAGTTACGAGCAGTACTTC.

The chain employs TRBV6-7 and TRBJ2-7; 9 bases align to TRBD1. TRBV6-7 is an open reading frame whose function is uncertain. With V trimmed by 2 bases and J by 3 bases, 5 bases remained unmatched. The CDR3 sequence is 15 residues long. CDR3 in amino acids: CASSYRRGQGYEQYF. CDR3 bases: TGTGCCAGCAGTTACCGGAGGGGACAGGGCTACGAGCAGTACTTC.

The V and J genes are TRBV9 and TRBJ1-2, with 7 bases identical to TRBD1. The germline gives CDR1 SGDLS, CDR2 YYNGEE. J gave up 7 bases and V 2 bases, and 5 bases lay outside the gene matches. The CDR3 covers 13 residues. CDR3 nucleotides: TGTGCCAGCAGCGTTGGACAGGCCGGTGGCTACACCTTC. Residues: CASSVGQAGGYTF.

The rearrangement uses TRBV4-3 and TRBJ1-2; a possible D gene is TRBD1 (5 bases). The CDR3 consists of 16 residues. The germline V gene encodes CDR1 LGHNA and CDR2 YSLEER. V was trimmed by 4 bases and J by 2 bases, leaving 17 bases between them. CDR3 DNA: TGCGCCAGCAGCCTAGTAGGTTGGGACTTAAACTATGGCTACACCTTC. Protein sequence: CASSLVGWDLNYGYTF.

The V gene is TRBV10-2, the J gene TRBJ2-6; D unresolved. The CDR3 has 16 amino acids. V lost 8 bases and J 0 bases, leaving 14 bases between the germline ends. From germline, CDR1 is WSHSY and CDR2 SAAADI. The CDR3, as DNA: TGCGCCAGCGCCTATACGCGAGGCTCTGGGGCCAACGTCCTGACTTTC. Encoded protein: CASAYTRGSGANVLTF.

This clone was found once. A read error may account for a junction end that differs from germline. The chain has TRBV7-7 and TRBJ2-5; 10 bases agree with TRBD1. This CDR3 region has 14 residues. Germline CDR1 is SSHAT and CDR2 is FNYEAQ (reference sequence). CDR3 in DNA: TGTGCTAGCAGCTCCAGGACAGGGGGGGAGACCCAGTACTTC. It encodes CASSSRTGGETQYF.

The gene calls are TRBV10-1 and TRBJ2-3; TRBD2 agrees at 9 bases. The CDR3 consists of 14 residues. V lost 6 bases, J lost 3 bases, and 4 bases stayed unmatched. Germline V gives CDR1 WNHNN, CDR2 SYGVQD (reference sequence). CDR3 region: CASRAGGGTDTQYF. The CDR3 region has the DNA TGCGCCAGCAGAGCGGGAGGTGGGACAGATACGCAGTATTTT.

This sequence joins TRBV18 and TRBJ1-2, with 10 nucleotides matching TRBD1. CDR1 is KGHSH, CDR2 LQKENI, per germline. J lost 8 bases, V lost 0 bases, and 6 bases had no gene match. The CDR3 is made up of 15 amino acids. The CDR3, as DNA: TGTGCCAGCTCACCACCGGGGGACAGGGGCCTCGGCTACACCTTC. Encoded protein: CASSPPGDRGLGYTF. The full variable domain, its missing parts supplied by reference TRBV18 and TRBJ1-2, is NAGVMQNPRHLVRRRGQEARLRCSPMKGHSHVYWYRQLPEEGLKFMVYLQKENIIDESGMPKERFSAEFPKEGPSILRIQQVVRGDSAAYFCASSPPGDRGLGYTFGSGTRLTVV.

Here the CDR3 reads CASSPRGTGVHEKLFF. The CDR3 DNA sequence: TGTGCCAGCAGCCCTAGGGGGACAGGGGTGCATGAAAAACTGTTTTTT. The chain couples TRBV21-1 to TRBJ1-4; the DNA was not compared with TRBD1, the D call given in the table. TRBV21-1 is an annotated pseudogene. The CDR3 has 16 amino acids.

This clone was detected only once. The junction departs from germline at one end; a sequencing error may be responsible. The rearrangement uses TRBV7-7 and TRBJ2-3; 9 nucleotides match TRBD2. The CDR3 contains 16 residues. Germline V lookup: CDR1 SSHAT, CDR2 FNYEAQ (reference sequence). The CDR3 loop reads CASSPVAGESTDTQYF. The CDR3 nucleotides are TGTGCTAGCAGCCCTGTAGCGGGAGAGAGCACAGATACGCAGTATTTT.

The V gene is TRBV25-1, the J gene TRBJ1-6, with TRBD1 matching 7 bases. Looked up from germline, CDR1 is MGHDK and CDR2 is SYGVNS. J lost 10 bases, V lost 8 bases, and 5 bases had no gene match. The CDR3 contains 12 residues. CDR3 sequence reads: CASQDRESPLHF. The CDR3, as DNA: TGTGCCAGCCAAGACAGGGAGTCACCCCTCCACTTT.

The V gene is TRBV27, the J gene TRBJ2-1; a weak D match, TRBD1 (6 bases). Trimming shortened V by 2 bases and J by 0 bases, and 8 bases separated the two germline ends. The CDR3 contains 15 residues. The germline gives CDR1 MNHEY, CDR2 SMNVEV (reference sequence). The CDR3 sequence: CASSLGDTSYNEQFF. CDR3 bases: TGTGCCAGCAGTTTAGGGGACACCTCCTACAATGAGCAGTTCTTC.

This chain uses TRBV6-6 with TRBJ1-5; D is unclear. The V end was cut by 4 bases, the J end by 0 bases, with 4 bases between. This CDR3 comprises 13 residues. Germline CDR1 reads MNHNY; CDR2 reads SVGAGI (reference sequence). This chain's CDR3 is CASSSTSNQPQHF. DNA for the CDR3: TGTGCCAGCAGTTCTACTAGCAATCAGCCCCAGCATTTT.

This sequence joins TRBV20-1 and TRBJ1-1; D gene uncertain. In germline, CDR1 is DFQATT, CDR2 SNEGSKA (reference sequence). V lost 1 base, J lost 8 bases, and 8 bases lay in between. The CDR3 runs to 11 residues. As DNA, the CDR3 is TGCAGTGCTAGAGCTTACGGGGAAGCTTTCTTT. It specifies CSARAYGEAFF.

This chain links TRBV10-3 with TRBJ1-1; D may be TRBD1 (5 bases). This CDR3 spans 13 amino acids. The V gene lost 11 bases and the J gene lost 1 base, with 14 bases spanning the gap. CDR1 ENHRY and CDR2 SYGVKD come from the germline V gene. The CDR3 sequence: CAAGHSGNTEAFF. CDR3 DNA: TGTGCCGCCGGACACTCGGGGAACACTGAAGCTTTCTTT.

This sequence joins TRBV19 and TRBJ1-1, with D hard to call. V was shortened by 9 bases and J by 3 bases, with 17 bases between the two germline ends. The germline V gene has CDR1 LNHDA and CDR2 SQIVND (reference sequence). CDR3 length: 14 residues. The CDR3 reads CASSPSQSDTEAFF. For the CDR3, the DNA is TGTGCCAGCAGTCCCTCCCAATCGGACACTGAAGCTTTCTTT.

This chain's CDR3 is CASSAPGTGKGYGYTF. In nucleotides, the CDR3 is TGTGCCAGCAGCGCTCCCGGGACAGGGAAAGGCTATGGCTACACCTTC. The genes are TRBV7-2 and TRBJ1-2, with 9 bases that match TRBD1. The CDR3 runs 16 residues. The germline V gene has CDR1 SGHTA and CDR2 FQGNSA. V dropped 5 bases and J dropped 4; count of bases not matched to a gene: 11.

The V and J genes are TRBV6-1 and TRBJ2-1, with 9 bases identical to TRBD2. The germline CDR1 and CDR2 sequences are MNHNS and SASEGT. Trimming took 1 base from V and 0 from J; bases not matched to a gene: 10. This CDR3 has 19 residues. CDR3 sequence reads: CASSEVGSGGVSSYNEQFF. CDR3 in DNA: TGTGCCAGCAGTGAAGTCGGTAGCGGGGGCGTTAGCTCCTACAATGAGCAGTTCTTC.